This entry is about one T cell receptor (beta chain). As for time point: blood 4 weeks post-SBRT, at nephrectomy. The treatment here: 15 Gy SBRT to primary tumor, nephrectomy 4 weeks later. The entry originates in a study of radiation and T cells in renal cell carcinoma. This CDR3 has 13 residues. Germline CDR1 is SGHVS and CDR2 is FNYEAQ. The V end lost 1 base, the J end lost 7 bases, and 8 bases lay between the germline ends. Profiling relied on immunoSEQ multiplex PCR, and the TCRdb table lists in-frame clones only, not all of them. This table has 150,000 to 200,000 clones, around 89% appearing once.

The sequence was collected from a woman between 50 and 59 years old with renal cell carcinoma. The chain employs TRBV7-6 and TRBJ2-1, with a tentative D call TRBD1 (5 bases). Sequencing used blood, obtained from a patient whose treatment included radiotherapy and nephrectomy. CDR3 nucleotide sequence: TGTGCCAGCAGCTTAGTCAGGGAAAATGAGCAGTTCTTC. Residues: CASSLVRENEQFF.